Described below is a single TCR beta chain sequence and its context. By how much of the sample it makes up, this clonotype is medium-sized (0.01 to 0.1%). Its antigen specificity is not known. Base qualities are not provided; no much larger clone lies one nucleotide away. This record comes from a study. TCRdb names Illumina MiSeq as the instrument used. In-frame beta chains were kept once TCRdb had trimmed the public reads at Q25 with fastp and called clones with MiXCR. For every CDR3 protein sequence, its rows merge into one entry that carries the most common genes and DNA. The sample table contains some 4,500 distinct CDR3 sequences; only one count was recorded for around 8.1% of them. Roughly 10% of the sample goes to the ten largest clones. The TCR originated in a human donor with rheumatoid arthritis. The specimen sequenced was CD4+ T cells from synovial fluid.

CDR3 loop: CSAWPGQGAIDEQYF. The nucleotide sequence is given as TGCAGTGCTTGGCCGGGACAGGGGGCGATAGACGAGCAGTACTTC. In this chain, TRBV20-1 is recombined with TRBJ2-7; TRBD1 lines up with 12 middle nucleotides. CDR1 and CDR2 (DFQATT, SNEGSKA) derive from the germline V gene (reference sequence). Taken from cysteine to phenylalanine, the CDR3 has 15 residues. The entry retains the CDR3 DNA only, 45 bases that are in frame from base 1. Compared with germline, V lacks 5 bases and J lacks 5 bases; bases without a gene match: 10.